What follows are 3 T cell receptor beta chains derived from one specimen sequenced in a study of blood T cell repertoires in COVID-19. Produced via immunoSEQ multiplex PCR; TCRdb's table is partial and in-frame only. The sample lists roughly 390,000 clones, about 90% occurring once. Material for sequencing was peripheral blood. These receptors came from a woman in her twenties or thirties with COVID-19, enrolled during active disease.

This clone was observed a single time. The CDR3 reads CASSVAGHEGTEAFF. Written as DNA, the CDR3 is TGTGCCAGCAGCGTAGCCGGCCACGAGGGCACTGAAGCTTTCTTT. The gene calls are TRBV9 and TRBJ1-1; D is unclear. Germline CDR1 and CDR2: SGDLS and YYNGEE. This CDR3 contains 15 residues. Deletions cut 0 bases from V and 4 bases from J, with 13 bases between.

The chain uses TRBV3-1 (or the pseudogene TRBV3-2) and TRBJ1-1, with D possibly TRBD1 on 5 matching bases. Germline V lookup: CDR1 LGHDT, CDR2 YNNKEL (reference sequence). Trimming took 5 bases from V and 1 from J, leaving 11 bases between them. The CDR3 loop spans 14 amino acids. CDR3 bases: TGTGCCAGCAGCTCGGGACTGCCGAACACTGAAGCTTTCTTT. The encoded protein is CASSSGLPNTEAFF.

The chain is built from TRBV28 and TRBJ1-1, with D hard to call. Deletions cut 0 bases from V and 8 bases from J, with 13 bases between. This CDR3 has 14 amino acids. The germline V gene has CDR1 MDHEN and CDR2 SYDVKM. The DNA of the CDR3 is TGTGCCAGCAGTTTATGGCCCAAAGCCCCGGAAGCTTTCTTT. Its protein product is CASSLWPKAPEAFF.